The 30 T cell receptor beta chains presented below share a single source sample, sequenced in a study of shared clonotypes between healthy human individuals. The protocol was immunoSEQ multiplex PCR, while the TCRdb copy is restricted to in-frame clones and leaves out a portion. The data hold some 2.4 million clones, with approximately 93% observed a single time. What was sequenced was naive CD4+ T cells from PBMCs. Documented subset: CD45RA+ positively selected. The receptors derive from a man between 18 and 29 years old in good health. Some clones in this sample may be carry-over from other donors' samples.

V is TRBV4-1 and J is TRBJ2-1, with D possibly being TRBD1 or TRBD2 (5 bases each). This CDR3 spans 16 amino acids. The V end was cut by 3 bases, the J end by 8 bases, with 20 bases between. Germline CDR1 MGHRA, CDR2 YSYEKL. The CDR3 protein is CASSHLRGAYRDEQFF. CDR3 DNA sequence: TGCGCCAGCAGCCACCTGAGAGGGGCGTATAGGGATGAGCAGTTCTTC.

The chain employs TRBV15 and TRBJ2-5; D is undetermined. Trimming cost V 5 bases and J 2 bases, with 3 bases left between them. The CDR3 contains 11 residues. CDR1 is LNHNV, CDR2 YYDKDF, per germline (reference sequence). CDR3 nucleotide sequence: TGTGCCACCAGCGATCAAGAGACCCAGTACTTC. Amino acids: CATSDQETQYF.

This clone was counted once. In DNA form, the CDR3 reads TGTGCCAGCAGCTTAGGATCTACTGGACTAGCGGGTACCTACGAGCAGTACTTC. It translates to CASSLGSTGLAGTYEQYF. V and J are TRBV7-6 and TRBJ2-7, with 11 bases fitting TRBD2. Germline CDR1 reads SGHVS; CDR2 reads FNYEAQ. V gave up 1 base and J gave up 2 bases; unmatched junction bases: 10. CDR3 size: 18 residues.

This rearrangement joins TRBV27 to TRBJ2-7; 7 nucleotides match TRBD2. After removal of 4 bases from V and 2 bases from J, the junction contained 5 bases not matched to a gene. Germline V CDR1 and CDR2: MNHEY, SMNVEV (reference sequence). The length of the CDR3 is 14 residues. The CDR3 is CASSYSRGAYEQYF. CDR3 DNA: TGTGCCAGCAGTTACTCTCGGGGGGCCTACGAGCAGTACTTC.

This chain connects TRBV28 to TRBJ2-5, with D possibly being TRBD1 or TRBD2 (5 bases each). CDR3 size: 15 residues. Germline V CDR1 and CDR2: MDHEN, SYDVKM. Trimming left V 4 bases short and J 5 bases short, with 17 bases between. Here the CDR3 reads CASSSLGLAGETQYF. For the CDR3, the DNA is TGTGCCAGCAGTTCGCTGGGGCTAGCTGGGGAGACCCAGTACTTC.

The rearrangement joins TRBV5-1 to TRBJ2-7, with D perhaps matching TRBD1 (5 bases). Trimming took 3 bases from V and 3 from J, leaving 13 bases between them. Germline V gene sequence: CDR1 SGHRS, CDR2 YFSETQ. The CDR3 covers 14 residues. DNA for the CDR3: TGCGCCAGCAGCTGGAAGACAGTTGGCTACGAGCAGTACTTC. Translation gives CASSWKTVGYEQYF.

The CDR3 nucleotides read TGTGCCAGCAGCGCAGGCTCCAGGTGGAAGAAGAACACTGAAGCTTTCTTT. Translating it yields CASSAGSRWKKNTEAFF. The chain joins TRBV9 to TRBJ1-1; D not certain. Trimming cost V 3 bases and J 1 base, with 19 bases left between them. The CDR3 runs to 17 residues. Germline loops: CDR1 SGDLS, CDR2 YYNGEE.

This clone was found once. The chain carries TRBV11-2 and TRBJ2-1; the D gene could be TRBD1 or TRBD2 (6 bases each). The CDR3 totals 15 residues. V gave up 2 bases and J gave up 8 bases, with 16 bases separating them. The germline V gene has CDR1 SGHAT and CDR2 FQNNGV. The CDR3 loop is CASSLIRGRVHEQFF. DNA for the CDR3: TGTGCCAGCAGCTTAATACGGGGGCGAGTCCATGAGCAGTTCTTC.

The chain carries TRBV7-2 and TRBJ2-3, with D perhaps matching TRBD1 (6 bases). The CDR3 totals 16 residues. V dropped 7 bases and J dropped 2 bases, with 19 bases sitting between them. Germline loops: CDR1 SGHTA, CDR2 FQGNSA. CDR3 sequence (DNA): TGTGCCAGCACCCAAATCAGACAGGCACTCACAGATACGCAGTATTTT. This translates into CASTQIRQALTDTQYF.

V and J are TRBV9 and TRBJ2-1, with D unclear. Germline-derived CDR1 and CDR2 are SGDLS and YYNGEE. V lost 0 bases to trimming and J lost 9 bases, with 7 bases between them. The CDR3 consists of 12 residues. CDR3 residues: CASSVVGFEQFF. The CDR3 DNA reads as TGTGCCAGCAGCGTAGTTGGCTTTGAGCAGTTCTTC.

This clone was picked up one time. V and J are TRBV6-6 and TRBJ1-1, with D perhaps matching TRBD1 (6 bases). With 2 bases removed from V and 2 bases from J, the gap between germline ends came to 9 bases. The length of the CDR3 is 14 residues. Germline values: CDR1 MNHNY, CDR2 SVGAGI (reference sequence). CDR3 DNA sequence: TGTGCCAGCAGTTACACAGGGACTAACACTGAAGCTTTCTTT. This translates into CASSYTGTNTEAFF.

The V and J genes are TRBV11-3 and TRBJ2-5; TRBD1 agrees at 7 bases. Trimming removed 2 bases from V and 4 bases from J; junction bases left unmatched: 4. The CDR3 consists of 14 residues. The V gene's germline CDR1 is SGHNT and CDR2 YENEEA. CDR3 in DNA: TGTGCCAGCAGCTTAAACAGGGGTGGAGAGACCCAGTACTTC. Protein: CASSLNRGGETQYF.

Turning to this clone: Other DNA sequences within the sample encode an identical CDR3. The chain combines TRBV9 with TRBJ2-5, with 14 bases aligning to TRBD2. This CDR3 comprises 15 residues. The ends lost 3 bases at V and 5 bases at J; junction bases unmatched: 3. Germline lookup yields CDR1 SGDLS and CDR2 YYNGEE. The CDR3, as DNA: TGTGCCAGCAGCGCCGGGACTAGCGGGAGCGAGACCCAGTACTTC. Translated: CASSAGTSGSETQYF.

This clone was seen once. The CDR3 loop is CASSPPGTAYNEQFF. The CDR3, as DNA: TGTGCCAGCAGCCCCCCCGGGACAGCCTACAATGAGCAGTTCTTC. The gene calls are TRBV7-9 and TRBJ2-1, with TRBD1 identical over 7 bases. Losses at the gene ends were 5 bases for V and 2 bases for J; bases not matched to a gene: 6. Germline CDR1 reads SEHNR; CDR2 reads FQNEAQ (reference sequence). The CDR3 has 15 amino acids. Complete variable domain (other parts from reference TRBV7-9 and TRBJ2-1): DTGVSQNPRHKITKRGQNVTFRCDPISEHNRLYWYRQTLGQGPEFLTYFQNEAQLEKSRLLSDRFSAERPKGSFSTLEIQRTEQGDSAMYLCASSPPGTAYNEQFFGPGTRLTVL.

This chain uses TRBV5-1 with TRBJ2-7; possible D gene TRBD1, 6 bases. There are 13 residues in the CDR3. Germline CDR1 is SGHRS and CDR2 is YFSETQ. Trimming removed 3 bases from V and 2 bases from J, with 9 bases in between. As DNA, the CDR3 is TGCGCCAGCAGCTACGGACAGCCCTACGAGCAGTACTTC. It translates to CASSYGQPYEQYF.

CDR3 sequence reads: CALGRIFSVYGYTF. For the CDR3, the DNA is TGTGCCCTTGGACGCATCTTTTCCGTCTATGGCTACACCTTC. The genes are TRBV30 and TRBJ1-2; D gene ambiguous. CDR1 is GTSNPN, CDR2 SVGIG, per germline (reference sequence). The CDR3 extends over 14 amino acids. Deletions cut 8 bases from V and 4 bases from J, with 20 bases between.

This sequence joins TRBV7-6 and TRBJ2-1, with 8 bases matching TRBD2. There are 15 residues in the CDR3. Trimming cost V 5 bases and J 1 base; bases outside gene matches: 4. Germline assignment: CDR1 SGHVS and CDR2 FNYEAQ. CDR3 sequence reads: CASSLSGNSYNEQFF. The DNA for the CDR3 is TGTGCCAGCAGCCTTAGCGGGAATTCCTACAATGAGCAGTTCTTC.

V gene TRBV7-9 combines with J gene TRBJ1-2; TRBD1 matches at 9 bases. Trimming took 2 bases from V and 3 from J; bases not matched to a gene: 16. Germline CDR1 and CDR2: SEHNR and FQNEAQ (reference sequence). The CDR3 is 19 residues long. CDR3 protein: CASSLSRHRDRDLDYGYTF. Written as DNA, the CDR3 is TGTGCCAGCAGCTTAAGCCGTCACCGGGACAGGGACCTTGACTATGGCTACACCTTC.

CDR3 nucleotides: TGTGCCTGGACACGACAGGGGACCTATGGCTACACCTTC. It translates to CAWTRQGTYGYTF. The V gene is TRBV30, the J gene TRBJ1-2; 8 positions agree with TRBD1. V trimming: 4 bases; J trimming: 4 bases; junction bases outside the gene matches: 5. This CDR3 spans 13 amino acids. Germline V lookup: CDR1 GTSNPN, CDR2 SVGIG (reference sequence).

This chain uses TRBV7-8 with TRBJ1-1, with a weak D call TRBD1 (5 bases). V lost 3 bases and J lost 0, with 11 bases in between. This CDR3 region has 15 residues. Germline-derived CDR1 and CDR2 are SGHVS and FQNEAQ. The CDR3 spells CASSFSGQLNTEAFF. The DNA for the CDR3 is TGTGCCAGCAGCTTTAGCGGACAATTGAACACTGAAGCTTTCTTT. Drawing the rest from reference TRBV7-8 and TRBJ1-1, the complete variable domain is GAGVSQSPRYKVAKRGQDVALRCDPISGHVSLFWYQQALGQGPEFLTYFQNEAQLDKSGLPSDRFFAERPEGSVSTLKIQRTQQEDSAVYLCASSFSGQLNTEAFFGQGTRLTVV.

The V gene is TRBV7-9, the J gene TRBJ2-1, with D possibly TRBD1 on 5 matching bases. Trimming cost V 4 bases and J 10 bases, with 11 bases left between them. The germline gives CDR1 SEHNR, CDR2 FQNEAQ (reference sequence). CDR3 length: 12 amino acids. The CDR3 nucleotides read TGTGCCAGCAGCTGGGTTCCAGGGGAGCAGTTCTTC. Its translation: CASSWVPGEQFF.

This rearrangement joins TRBV27 to TRBJ1-5; 7 bases fit TRBD1. V lost 1 base and J lost 3; bases outside the gene matches: 9. This CDR3 region has 17 residues. Per the germline V gene, CDR1 is MNHEY and CDR2 is SMNVEV (reference sequence). Here the CDR3 reads CASSLFRGGDLNQPQHF. CDR3 bases: TGTGCCAGCAGTTTATTCAGGGGGGGGGATCTCAATCAGCCCCAGCATTTT.

The chain uses TRBV6-5 and TRBJ2-7; possibly TRBD2 for D (5 bases). CDR3 size: 14 residues. The germline V gene encodes CDR1 MNHEY and CDR2 SVGAGI. V was pared by 7 bases and J by 2 bases, with 15 bases between. The CDR3 loop is CASKDGTGTYEQYF. DNA of the CDR3: TGTGCCAGCAAGGATGGTACGGGGACCTACGAGCAGTACTTC.

Here the CDR3 DNA reads TGTGCCAGCAGCCCACCGTCGGGGGCAAGCTATGGCTACACCTTC. Protein: CASSPPSGASYGYTF. This rearrangement joins TRBV5-4 to TRBJ1-2; perhaps TRBD1 as D (6 bases). CDR1 is SGHNT, CDR2 YYREEE, per germline (reference sequence). V lost 4 bases to trimming and J lost 4 bases, with 17 bases between them. The CDR3 sequence is 15 residues long.

The CDR3 loop is CATSRDPIMLDEQFF. The CDR3 DNA reads TGTGCCACCAGCAGGGACCCGATCATGTTGGATGAGCAGTTCTTC. The J gene is TRBJ2-1, the V gene TRBV15; no clear D. V gave up 3 bases and J gave up 8 bases, with 17 bases separating them. There are 15 residues in the CDR3. The germline V gene has CDR1 LNHNV and CDR2 YYDKDF (reference sequence).

The genes are TRBV30 and TRBJ1-2; D not resolved. CDR1 and CDR2 (germline): GTSNPN, SVGIG (reference sequence). The CDR3 spans 13 residues. With 6 bases removed from V and 7 bases from J, the gap between germline ends came to 18 bases. CDR3 residues: CACHPSTGRGYTF. The DNA for the CDR3 is TGTGCCTGTCACCCCTCGACCGGTCGTGGCTACACCTTC.

The table lists this clone with a count of one. V is TRBV5-4 and J is TRBJ2-1, with TRBD2 as a possible D gene (6 bases). Trimming removed 0 bases from V and 8 bases from J, with 21 bases in between. Germline loops: CDR1 SGHNT, CDR2 YYREEE (reference sequence). CDR3 length equals 17 residues. The CDR3 spells CASSLGTTRSPQDEQFF. The CDR3 DNA sequence: TGTGCCAGCAGCTTGGGGACTACCCGGTCCCCACAAGATGAGCAGTTCTTC.

J is TRBJ2-7 and V is TRBV2; maybe TRBD1 (5 bases). The V gene's germline CDR1 is SNHLY and CDR2 FYNNEI. CDR3 length: 15 residues. V lost 1 base, J lost 3 bases, and 13 bases lay in between. The CDR3 nucleotides read TGTGCCAGCAGTGAAGGACAGACAAAATACTACGAGCAGTACTTC. Residues: CASSEGQTKYYEQYF.

The chain recombines TRBV5-4 with TRBJ1-1; no reliable D call. V lost 0 bases to trimming and J lost 1 base, with 7 bases between them. The CDR3 loop spans 14 amino acids. CDR1 and CDR2 (germline): SGHNT, YYREEE (reference sequence). The chain's CDR3 is CASSLGKGNTEAFF. The DNA of the CDR3 is TGTGCCAGCAGCTTGGGGAAGGGGAACACTGAAGCTTTCTTT.

This rearrangement joins TRBV28 to TRBJ1-4; tentative D call: TRBD1 (5 bases). Germline CDR1 is MDHEN and CDR2 is SYDVKM. The germline V and J ends were trimmed by 6 bases and 7 bases, with 18 bases remaining between them. CDR3 length: 15 residues. CDR3 region: CASRLPRGTGEKLFF. For the CDR3, the DNA is TGTGCCAGCAGGCTCCCCCGGGGGACGGGTGAAAAACTGTTTTTT.